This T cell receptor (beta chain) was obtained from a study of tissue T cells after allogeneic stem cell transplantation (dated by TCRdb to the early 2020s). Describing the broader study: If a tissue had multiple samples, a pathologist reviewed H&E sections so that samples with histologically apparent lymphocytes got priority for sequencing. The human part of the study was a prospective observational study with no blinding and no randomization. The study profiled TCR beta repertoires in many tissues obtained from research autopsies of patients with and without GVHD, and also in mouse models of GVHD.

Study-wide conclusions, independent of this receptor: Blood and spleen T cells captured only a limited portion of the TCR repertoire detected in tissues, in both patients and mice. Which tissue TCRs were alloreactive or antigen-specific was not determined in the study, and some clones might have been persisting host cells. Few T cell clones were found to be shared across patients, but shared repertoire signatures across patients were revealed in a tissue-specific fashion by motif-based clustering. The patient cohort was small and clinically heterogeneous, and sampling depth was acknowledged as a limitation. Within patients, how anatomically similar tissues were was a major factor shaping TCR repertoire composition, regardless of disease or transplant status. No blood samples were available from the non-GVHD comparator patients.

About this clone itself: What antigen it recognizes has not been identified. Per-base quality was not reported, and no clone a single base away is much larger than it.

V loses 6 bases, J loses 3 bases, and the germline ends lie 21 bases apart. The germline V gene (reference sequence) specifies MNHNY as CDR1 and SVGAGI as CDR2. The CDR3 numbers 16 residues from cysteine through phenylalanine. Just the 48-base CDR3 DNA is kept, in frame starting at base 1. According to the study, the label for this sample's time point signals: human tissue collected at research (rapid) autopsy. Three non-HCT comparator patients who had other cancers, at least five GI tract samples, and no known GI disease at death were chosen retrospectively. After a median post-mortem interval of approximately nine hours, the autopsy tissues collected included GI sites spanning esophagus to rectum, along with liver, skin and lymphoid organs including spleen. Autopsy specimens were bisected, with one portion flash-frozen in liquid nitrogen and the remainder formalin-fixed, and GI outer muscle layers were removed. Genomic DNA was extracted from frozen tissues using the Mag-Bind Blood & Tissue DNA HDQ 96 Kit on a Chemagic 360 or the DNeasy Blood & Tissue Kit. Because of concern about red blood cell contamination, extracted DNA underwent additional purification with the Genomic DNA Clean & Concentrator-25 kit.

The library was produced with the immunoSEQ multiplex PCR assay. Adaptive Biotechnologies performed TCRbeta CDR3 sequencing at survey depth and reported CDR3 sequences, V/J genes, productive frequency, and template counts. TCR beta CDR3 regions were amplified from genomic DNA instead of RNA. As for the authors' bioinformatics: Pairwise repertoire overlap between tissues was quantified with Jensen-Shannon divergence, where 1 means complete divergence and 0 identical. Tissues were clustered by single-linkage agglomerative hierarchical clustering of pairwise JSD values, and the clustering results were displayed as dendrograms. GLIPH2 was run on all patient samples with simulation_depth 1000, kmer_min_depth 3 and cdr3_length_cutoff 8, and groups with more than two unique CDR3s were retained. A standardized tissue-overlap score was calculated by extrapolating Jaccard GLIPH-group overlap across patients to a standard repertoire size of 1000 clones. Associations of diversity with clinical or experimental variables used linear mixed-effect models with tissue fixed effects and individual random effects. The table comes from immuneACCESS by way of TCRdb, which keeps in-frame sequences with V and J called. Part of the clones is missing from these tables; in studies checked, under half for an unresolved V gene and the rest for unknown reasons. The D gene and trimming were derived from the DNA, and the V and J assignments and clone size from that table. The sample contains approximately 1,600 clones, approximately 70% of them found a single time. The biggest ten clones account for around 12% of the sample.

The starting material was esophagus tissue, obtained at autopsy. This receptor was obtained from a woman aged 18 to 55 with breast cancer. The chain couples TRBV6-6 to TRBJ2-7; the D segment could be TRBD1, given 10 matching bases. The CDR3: CASRDRGASGVYEQYF. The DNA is TGTGCCAGCAGGGACAGGGGGGCTAGCGGGGTCTACGAGCAGTACTTC.